This T cell receptor (beta chain) was sequenced during a study of radiation and T cells in renal cell carcinoma. Study results and limitations: Baseline intratumoral clonotype presence is unknown without pretreatment biopsies.

For this clone: Its antigen is still unknown.

Time point described: baseline pretreatment blood. The treatment is: 15 Gy SBRT to primary tumor, nephrectomy 4 weeks later. Germline CDR1 reads MNHNS; CDR2 reads SASEGT. The CDR3 runs 13 residues. The ends were cut back, 8 bases at V and 0 bases at J, with 11 bases in the middle. Sequencing used immunoSEQ multiplex PCR; TCRdb keeps in-frame clones, though not all of them. The data show some 100,000 clones, approximately 80% seen once. The source is a man between 60 and 75 years old with renal cell carcinoma. The sample here was blood, taken from a patient whose treatment included radiotherapy and nephrectomy. The V and J genes are TRBV6-1 and TRBJ2-7, with D tentatively TRBD2 (6 bases). CDR3 region: CASGRQGSYEQYF. As DNA, the CDR3 is TGTGCCAGCGGGAGGCAGGGCTCCTACGAGCAGTACTTC.